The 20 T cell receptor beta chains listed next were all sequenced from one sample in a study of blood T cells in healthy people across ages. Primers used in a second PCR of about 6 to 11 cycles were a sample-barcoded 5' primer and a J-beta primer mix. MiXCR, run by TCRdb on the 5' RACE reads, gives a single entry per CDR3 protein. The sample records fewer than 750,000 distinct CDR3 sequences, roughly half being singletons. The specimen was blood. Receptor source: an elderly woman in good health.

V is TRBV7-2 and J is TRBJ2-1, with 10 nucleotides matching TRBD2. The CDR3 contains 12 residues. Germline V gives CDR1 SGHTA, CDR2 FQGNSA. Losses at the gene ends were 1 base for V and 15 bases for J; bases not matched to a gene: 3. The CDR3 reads CASSLGSGRWFF. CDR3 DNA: TGTGCCAGCAGCTTAGGTAGCGGGAGGTGGTTCTTC. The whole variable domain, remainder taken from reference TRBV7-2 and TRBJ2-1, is GAGVSQSPSNKVTEKGKDVELRCDPISGHTALYWYRQSLGQGLEFLIYFQGNSAPDKSGLPSDRFSAERTGGSVSTLTIQRTQQEDSAVYLCASSLGSGRWFFGPGTRLTVL.

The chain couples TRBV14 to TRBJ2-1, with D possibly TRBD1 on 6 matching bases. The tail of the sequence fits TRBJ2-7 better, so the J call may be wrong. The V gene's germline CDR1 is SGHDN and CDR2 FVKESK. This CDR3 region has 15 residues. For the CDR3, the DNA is TGTGCCAGCAGCCAAGTTGGGGGCTCCTACAATGAGCAGTACTTC. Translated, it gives CASSQVGGSYNEQYF.

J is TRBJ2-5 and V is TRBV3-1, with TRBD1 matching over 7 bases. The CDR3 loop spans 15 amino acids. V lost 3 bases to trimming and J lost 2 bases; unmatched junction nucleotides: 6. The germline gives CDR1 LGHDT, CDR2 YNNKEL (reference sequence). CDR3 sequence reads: CASSHRPGQQETQYF. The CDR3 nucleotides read TGTGCCAGCAGCCACCGGCCGGGACAGCAAGAGACCCAGTACTTC.

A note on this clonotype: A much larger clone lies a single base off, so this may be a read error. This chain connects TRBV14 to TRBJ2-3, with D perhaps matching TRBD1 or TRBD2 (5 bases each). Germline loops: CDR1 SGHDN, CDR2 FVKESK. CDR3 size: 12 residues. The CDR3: CASSFQGDTRYF. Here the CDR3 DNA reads TGTGCCAGCAGTTTCCAGGGAGATACGCGGTATTTT.

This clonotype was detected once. CDR3 loop: CASSFSDRAVSPLHF. The CDR3 coding sequence is TGTGCCAGCAGTTTTTCGGACAGGGCGGTTTCACCCCTCCACTTT. This rearrangement joins TRBV2 to TRBJ1-6, with TRBD1 identical over 8 bases. The CDR3 loop spans 15 amino acids. Germline V gene sequence: CDR1 SNHLY, CDR2 FYNNEI. V lost 5 bases and J lost 9; bases outside the gene matches: 9.

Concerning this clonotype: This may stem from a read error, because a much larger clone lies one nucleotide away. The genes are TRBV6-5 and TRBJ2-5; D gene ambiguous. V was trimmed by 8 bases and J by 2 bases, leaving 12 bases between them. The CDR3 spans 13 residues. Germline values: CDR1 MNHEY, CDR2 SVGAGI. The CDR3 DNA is TGTGCCAGCTGTGGGCGGCCACAAGAGACCCAGTACTTC. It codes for CASCGRPQETQYF.

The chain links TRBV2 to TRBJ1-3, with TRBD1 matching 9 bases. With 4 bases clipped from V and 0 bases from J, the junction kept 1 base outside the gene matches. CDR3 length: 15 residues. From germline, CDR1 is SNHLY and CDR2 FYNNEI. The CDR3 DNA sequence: TGTGCCAGCAGTGTACAGGGGGCCTCTGGAAACACCATATATTTT. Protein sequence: CASSVQGASGNTIYF.

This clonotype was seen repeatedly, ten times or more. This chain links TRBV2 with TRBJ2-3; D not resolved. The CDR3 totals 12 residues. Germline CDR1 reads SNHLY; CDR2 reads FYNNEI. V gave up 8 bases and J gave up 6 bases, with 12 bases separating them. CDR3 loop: CASGRIEDTQYF. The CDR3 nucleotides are TGTGCCAGCGGCCGCATTGAGGATACGCAGTATTTT.

The CDR3 spells CASSLTSGVANTGELFF. Here the CDR3 DNA reads TGTGCCAGCAGCTTAACGTCAGGAGTCGCGAACACCGGGGAGCTGTTTTTT. The chain joins TRBV7-3 to TRBJ2-2; D gene uncertain. V lost 0 bases, J lost 0 bases, and 11 bases lay in between. The CDR3 is 17 residues long. Germline V CDR1 and CDR2: SGHTA, FQGTGA. The full variable domain, with the rest looked up from reference TRBV7-3 and TRBJ2-2, is GAGVSQTPSNKVTEKGKYVELRCDPISGHTALYWYRQSLGQGPEFLIYFQGTGAADDSGLPNDRFFAVRPEGSVSTLKIQRTERGDSAVYLCASSLTSGVANTGELFFGEGSRLTVL.

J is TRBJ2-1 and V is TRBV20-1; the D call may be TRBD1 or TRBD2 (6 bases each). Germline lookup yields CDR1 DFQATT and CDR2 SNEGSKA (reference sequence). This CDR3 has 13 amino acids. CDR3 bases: TGCAGCGCAAGGGGGGCGGGGCTAGGTGAGCAGTTCTTC. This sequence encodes CSARGAGLGEQFF.

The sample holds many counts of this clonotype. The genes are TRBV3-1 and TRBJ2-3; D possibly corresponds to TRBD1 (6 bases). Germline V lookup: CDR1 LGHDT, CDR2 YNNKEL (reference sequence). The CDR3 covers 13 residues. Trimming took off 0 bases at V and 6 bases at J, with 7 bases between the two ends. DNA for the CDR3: TGTGCCAGCAGCCAAGATCAGGGGGATACGCAGTATTTT. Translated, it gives CASSQDQGDTQYF.

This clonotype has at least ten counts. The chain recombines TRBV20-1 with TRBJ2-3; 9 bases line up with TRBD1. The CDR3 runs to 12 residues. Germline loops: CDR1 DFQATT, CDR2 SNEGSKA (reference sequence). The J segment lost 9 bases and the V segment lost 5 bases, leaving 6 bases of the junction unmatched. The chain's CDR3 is CSAGLQGATQYF. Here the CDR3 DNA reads TGCAGTGCTGGACTACAGGGGGCGACGCAGTATTTT.

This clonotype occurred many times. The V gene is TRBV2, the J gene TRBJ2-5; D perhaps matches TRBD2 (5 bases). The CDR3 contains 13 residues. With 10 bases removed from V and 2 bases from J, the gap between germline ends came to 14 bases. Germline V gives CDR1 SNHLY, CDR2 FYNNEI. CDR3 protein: CATARGTQETQYF. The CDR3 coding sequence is TGTGCCACTGCCCGGGGTACACAAGAGACCCAGTACTTC.

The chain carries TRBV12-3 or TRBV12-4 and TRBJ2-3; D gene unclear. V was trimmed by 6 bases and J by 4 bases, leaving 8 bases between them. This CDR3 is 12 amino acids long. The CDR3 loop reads CASRNNADTQYF. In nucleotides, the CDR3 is TGTGCCAGCAGAAACAACGCAGATACGCAGTATTTT.

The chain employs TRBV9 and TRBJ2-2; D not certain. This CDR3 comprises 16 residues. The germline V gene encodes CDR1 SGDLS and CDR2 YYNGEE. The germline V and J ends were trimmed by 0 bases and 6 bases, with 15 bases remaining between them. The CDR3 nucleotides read TGTGCCAGCAGCGTAGTTGATAATTCTGTCGCCGGGGAGCTGTTTTTT. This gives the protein CASSVVDNSVAGELFF. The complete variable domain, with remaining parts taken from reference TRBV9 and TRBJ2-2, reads DSGVTQTPKHLITATGQRVTLRCSPRSGDLSVYWYQQSLDQGLQFLIQYYNGEERAKGNILERFSAQQFPDLHSELNLSSLELGDSALYFCASSVVDNSVAGELFFGEGSRLTVL.

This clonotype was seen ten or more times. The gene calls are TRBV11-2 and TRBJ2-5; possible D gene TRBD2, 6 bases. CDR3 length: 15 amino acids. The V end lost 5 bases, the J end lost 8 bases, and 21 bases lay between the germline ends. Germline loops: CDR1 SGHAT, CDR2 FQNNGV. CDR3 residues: CASSPGTQWGHTQYF. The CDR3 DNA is TGTGCCAGCAGCCCCGGGACTCAATGGGGTCACACCCAGTACTTC.

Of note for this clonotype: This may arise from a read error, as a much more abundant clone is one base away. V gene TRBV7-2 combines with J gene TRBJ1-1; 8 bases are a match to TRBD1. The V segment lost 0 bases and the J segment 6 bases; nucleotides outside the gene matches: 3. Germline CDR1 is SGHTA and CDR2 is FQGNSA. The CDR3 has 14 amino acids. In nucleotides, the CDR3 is TGTGCCAGCAGCTTAGCCCCGGGACAGGCTGAAGCTTTCTTT. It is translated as CASSLAPGQAEAFF.

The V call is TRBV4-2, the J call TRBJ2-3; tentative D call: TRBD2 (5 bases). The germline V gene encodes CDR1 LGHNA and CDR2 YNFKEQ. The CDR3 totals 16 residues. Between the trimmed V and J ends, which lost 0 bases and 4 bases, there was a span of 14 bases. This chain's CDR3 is CASSQDNGSGADTQYF. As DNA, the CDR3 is TGTGCCAGCAGCCAAGATAATGGGAGCGGAGCAGATACGCAGTATTTT.

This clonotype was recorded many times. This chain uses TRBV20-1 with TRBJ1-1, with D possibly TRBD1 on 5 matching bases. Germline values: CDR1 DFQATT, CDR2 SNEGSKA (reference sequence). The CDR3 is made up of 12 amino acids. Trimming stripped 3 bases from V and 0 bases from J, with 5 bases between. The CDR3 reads CSARDMNTEAFF. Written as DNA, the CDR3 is TGCAGTGCTAGGGACATGAACACTGAAGCTTTCTTT.

The CDR3 DNA sequence: TGTGCCAGCAGTGCCCCGGACAGACACACTGAAGCTTTCTTT. Protein product: CASSAPDRHTEAFF. This chain joins TRBV25-1 and TRBJ1-1, with TRBD1 as a possible D gene (6 bases). Per germline, CDR1 MGHDK and CDR2 SYGVNS. V lost 4 bases to trimming and J lost 3 bases, with 12 bases between them. The CDR3 consists of 14 residues.